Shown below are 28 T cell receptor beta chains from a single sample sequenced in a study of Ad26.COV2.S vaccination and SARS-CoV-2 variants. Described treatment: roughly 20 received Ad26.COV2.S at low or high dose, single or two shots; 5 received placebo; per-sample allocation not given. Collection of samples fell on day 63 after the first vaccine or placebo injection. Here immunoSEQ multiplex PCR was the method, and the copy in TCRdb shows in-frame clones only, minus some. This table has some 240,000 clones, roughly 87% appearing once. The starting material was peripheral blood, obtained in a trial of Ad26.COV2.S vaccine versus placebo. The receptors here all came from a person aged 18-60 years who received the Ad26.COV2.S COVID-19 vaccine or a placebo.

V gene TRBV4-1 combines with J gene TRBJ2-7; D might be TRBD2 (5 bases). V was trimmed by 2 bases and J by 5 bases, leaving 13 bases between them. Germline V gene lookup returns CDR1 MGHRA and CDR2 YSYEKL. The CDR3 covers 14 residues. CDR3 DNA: TGCGCCAGCAGCCAACAGGACCGAGGGAACGAGCAGTACTTC. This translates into CASSQQDRGNEQYF.

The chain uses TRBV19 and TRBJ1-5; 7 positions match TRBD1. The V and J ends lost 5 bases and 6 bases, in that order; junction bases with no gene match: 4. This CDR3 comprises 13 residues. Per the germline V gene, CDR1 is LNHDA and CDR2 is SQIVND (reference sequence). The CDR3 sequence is CASSRQGGQPQHF. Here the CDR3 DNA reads TGTGCCAGTAGTCGACAGGGTGGTCAGCCCCAGCATTTT.

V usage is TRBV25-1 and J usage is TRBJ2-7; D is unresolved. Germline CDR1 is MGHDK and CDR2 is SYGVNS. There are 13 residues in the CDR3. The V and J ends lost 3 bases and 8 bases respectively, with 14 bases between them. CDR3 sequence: CASSEEGWGKQYF. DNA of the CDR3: TGTGCCAGCAGTGAGGAAGGCTGGGGTAAGCAGTACTTC.

The CDR3 DNA follows: TGCAGCGTTGATTGGCAGATCCAAGAGACCCAGTACTTC. Translation: CSVDWQIQETQYF. The V and J genes are TRBV29-1 and TRBJ2-5; no reliable D call. The germline gives CDR1 SQVTM, CDR2 ANQGSEA. This CDR3 has 13 residues. Between the trimmed V and J ends, which lost 3 bases and 1 base, there was a span of 9 bases.

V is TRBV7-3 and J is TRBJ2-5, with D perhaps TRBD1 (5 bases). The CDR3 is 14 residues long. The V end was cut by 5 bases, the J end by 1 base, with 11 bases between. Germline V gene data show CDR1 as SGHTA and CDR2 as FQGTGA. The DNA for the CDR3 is TGTGCCAGCAGCCCTCCAGGGATCCAAGAGACCCAGTACTTC. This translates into CASSPPGIQETQYF.

The CDR3 is CASSLVSETQYF. The CDR3 coding sequence is TGTGCCAGCAGCTTGGTCTCAGAGACCCAGTACTTC. The chain couples TRBV5-4 to TRBJ2-5, with D unclear. The CDR3 sequence is 12 residues long. Germline V CDR1 and CDR2: SGHNT, YYREEE (reference sequence). Between the trimmed V and J ends, which lost 0 bases and 4 bases, there was a span of 4 bases.

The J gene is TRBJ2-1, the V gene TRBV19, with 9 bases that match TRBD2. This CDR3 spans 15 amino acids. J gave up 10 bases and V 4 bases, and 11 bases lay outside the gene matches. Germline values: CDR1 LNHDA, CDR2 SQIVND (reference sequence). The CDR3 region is CASSNTWRTSVEQFF. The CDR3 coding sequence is TGTGCCAGTAGTAACACATGGAGGACTAGCGTAGAGCAGTTCTTC.

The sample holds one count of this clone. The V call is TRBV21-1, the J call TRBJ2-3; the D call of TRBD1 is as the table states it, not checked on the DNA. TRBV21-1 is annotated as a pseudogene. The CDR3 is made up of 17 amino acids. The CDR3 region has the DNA TGTGCCAGCAGCAGTGACCCGAGACAGGGCTTCGCAGATACGCAGTATTTT. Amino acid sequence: CASSSDPRQGFADTQYF.

In DNA form, the CDR3 reads TGTGCCAGCAGGCCAACAGGGGTCCCCTACGAGCAGTACGTC. This codes for CASRPTGVPYEQYV. V and J are TRBV27 and TRBJ2-7, with 7 nucleotides matching TRBD1. This CDR3 region has 14 residues. CDR1 and CDR2 from the germline V gene are MNHEY and SMNVEV (reference sequence). The junction had 7 bases not matched to a gene; V was cut back by 6 bases and J by 2 bases.

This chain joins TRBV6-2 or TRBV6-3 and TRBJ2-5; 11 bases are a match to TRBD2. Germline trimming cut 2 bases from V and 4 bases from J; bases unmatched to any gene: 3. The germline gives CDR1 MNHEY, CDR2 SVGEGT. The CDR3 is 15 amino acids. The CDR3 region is CASSYSLAGGETQYF. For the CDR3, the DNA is TGTGCCAGCAGTTACAGTCTAGCGGGAGGAGAGACCCAGTACTTC.

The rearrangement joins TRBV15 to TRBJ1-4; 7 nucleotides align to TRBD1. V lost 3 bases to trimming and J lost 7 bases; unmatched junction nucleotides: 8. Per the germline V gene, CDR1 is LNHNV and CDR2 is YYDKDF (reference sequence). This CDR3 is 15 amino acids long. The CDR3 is CATSSDREGSEKLFF. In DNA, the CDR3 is TGTGCCACCAGCAGTGACAGGGAGGGTAGTGAAAAACTGTTTTTT. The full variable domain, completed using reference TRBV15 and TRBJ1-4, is DAMVIQNPRYQVTQFGKPVTLSCSQTLNHNVMYWYQQKSSQAPKLLFHYYDKDFNNEADTPDNFQSRRPNTSFCFLDIRSPGLGDTAMYLCATSSDREGSEKLFFGSGTQLSVL.

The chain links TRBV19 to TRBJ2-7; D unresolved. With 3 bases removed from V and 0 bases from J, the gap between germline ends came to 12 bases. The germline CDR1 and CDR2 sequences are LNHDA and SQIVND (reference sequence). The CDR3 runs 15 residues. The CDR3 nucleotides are TGTGCCAGTAGTATTTCCGGGTATAGCTCCTACGAGCAGTACTTC. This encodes CASSISGYSSYEQYF.

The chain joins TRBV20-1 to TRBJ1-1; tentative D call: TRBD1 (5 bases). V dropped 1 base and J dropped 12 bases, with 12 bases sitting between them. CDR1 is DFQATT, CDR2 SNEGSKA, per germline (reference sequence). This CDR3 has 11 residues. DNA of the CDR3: TGCAGTGCTAGAGGGGGGACTCTAACTTTCTTT. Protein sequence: CSARGGTLTFF.

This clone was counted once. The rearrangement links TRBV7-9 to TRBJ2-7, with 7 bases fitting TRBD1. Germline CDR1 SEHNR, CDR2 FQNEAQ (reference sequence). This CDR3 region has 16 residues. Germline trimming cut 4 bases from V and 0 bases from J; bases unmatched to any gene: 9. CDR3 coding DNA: TGTGCCAGCAGCTCAAGTCCGGGACAGAGCTCCTACGAGCAGTACTTC. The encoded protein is CASSSSPGQSSYEQYF.

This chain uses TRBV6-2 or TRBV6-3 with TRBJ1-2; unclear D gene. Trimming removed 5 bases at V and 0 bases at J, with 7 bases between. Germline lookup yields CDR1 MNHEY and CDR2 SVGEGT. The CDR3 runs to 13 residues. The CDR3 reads CASSLDANYGYTF. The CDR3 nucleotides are TGTGCCAGCAGTCTGGACGCTAACTATGGCTACACCTTC.

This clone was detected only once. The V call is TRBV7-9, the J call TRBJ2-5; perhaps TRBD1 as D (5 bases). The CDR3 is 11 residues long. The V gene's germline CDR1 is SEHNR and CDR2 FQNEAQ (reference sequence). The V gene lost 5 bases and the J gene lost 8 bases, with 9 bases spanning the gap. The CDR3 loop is CASSPQGTQYF. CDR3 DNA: TGTGCCAGCAGCCCTCAGGGAACCCAGTACTTC.

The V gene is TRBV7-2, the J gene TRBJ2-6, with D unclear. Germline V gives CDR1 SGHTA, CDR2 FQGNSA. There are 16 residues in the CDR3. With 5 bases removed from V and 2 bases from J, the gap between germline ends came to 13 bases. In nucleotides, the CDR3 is TGTGCCAGCAGCCCCCAGCCATCCCCTGGGGCCAACGTCCTGACTTTC. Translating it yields CASSPQPSPGANVLTF.

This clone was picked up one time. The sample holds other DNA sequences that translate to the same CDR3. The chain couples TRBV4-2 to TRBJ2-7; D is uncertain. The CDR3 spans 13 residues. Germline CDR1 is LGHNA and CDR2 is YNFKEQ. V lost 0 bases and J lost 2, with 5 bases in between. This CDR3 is CASSQDRAYEQYF. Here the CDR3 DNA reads TGTGCCAGCAGCCAAGACCGGGCCTACGAGCAGTACTTC.

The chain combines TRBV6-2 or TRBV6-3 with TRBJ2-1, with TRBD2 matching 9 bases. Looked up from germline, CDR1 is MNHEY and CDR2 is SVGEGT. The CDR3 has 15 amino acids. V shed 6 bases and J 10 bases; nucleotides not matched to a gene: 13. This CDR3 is CASSAGTSRRLEQFF. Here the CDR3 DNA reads TGTGCCAGCAGCGCCGGGACTAGCCGCCGGTTGGAGCAGTTCTTC.

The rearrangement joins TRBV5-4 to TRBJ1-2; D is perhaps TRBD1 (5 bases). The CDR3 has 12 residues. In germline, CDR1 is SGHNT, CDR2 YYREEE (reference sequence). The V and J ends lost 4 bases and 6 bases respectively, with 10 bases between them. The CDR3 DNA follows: TGTGCCAGCAGCGACGGGACCCATGGCTACACCTTC. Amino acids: CASSDGTHGYTF.

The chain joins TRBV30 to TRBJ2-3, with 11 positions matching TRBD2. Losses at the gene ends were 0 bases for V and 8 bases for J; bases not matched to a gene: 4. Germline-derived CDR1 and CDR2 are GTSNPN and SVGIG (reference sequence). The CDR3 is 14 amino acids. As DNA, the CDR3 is TGTGCCTGGAGTGTAACTAGCGGGAGATCTACGCAGTATTTT. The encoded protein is CAWSVTSGRSTQYF.

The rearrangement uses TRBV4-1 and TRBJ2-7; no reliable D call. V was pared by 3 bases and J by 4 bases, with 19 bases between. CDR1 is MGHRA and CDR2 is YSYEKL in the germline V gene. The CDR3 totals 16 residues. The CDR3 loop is CASSQTSFNGVYEQYV. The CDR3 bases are TGCGCCAGCAGCCAGACCTCCTTCAATGGGGTGTACGAGCAGTACGTC.

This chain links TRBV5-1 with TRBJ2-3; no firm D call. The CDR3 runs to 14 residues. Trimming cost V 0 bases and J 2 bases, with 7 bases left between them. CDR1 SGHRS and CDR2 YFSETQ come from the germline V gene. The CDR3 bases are TGCGCCAGCAGCTTGGACAAACACACAGATACGCAGTATTTT. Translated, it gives CASSLDKHTDTQYF. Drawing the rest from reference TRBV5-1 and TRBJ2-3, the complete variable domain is KAGVTQTPRYLIKTRGQQVTLSCSPISGHRSVSWYQQTPGQGLQFLFEYFSETQRNKGNFPGRFSGRQFSNSRSEMNVSTLELGDSALYLCASSLDKHTDTQYFGPGTRLTVL.

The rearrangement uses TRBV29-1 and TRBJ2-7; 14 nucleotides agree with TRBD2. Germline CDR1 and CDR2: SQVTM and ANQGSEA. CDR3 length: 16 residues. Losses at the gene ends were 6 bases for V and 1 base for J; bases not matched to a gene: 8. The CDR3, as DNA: TGCAGCGTGGTGGGACTAGCGGGGGCCTTGTCCTACGAGCAGTACTTC. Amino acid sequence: CSVVGLAGALSYEQYF.

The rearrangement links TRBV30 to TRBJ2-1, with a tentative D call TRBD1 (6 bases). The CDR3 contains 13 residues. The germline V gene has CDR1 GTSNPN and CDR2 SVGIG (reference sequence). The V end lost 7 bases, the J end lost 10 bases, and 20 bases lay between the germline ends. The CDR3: CASPGAGVVEQFF. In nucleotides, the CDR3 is TGTGCCTCTCCCGGGGCAGGGGTGGTGGAGCAGTTCTTC.

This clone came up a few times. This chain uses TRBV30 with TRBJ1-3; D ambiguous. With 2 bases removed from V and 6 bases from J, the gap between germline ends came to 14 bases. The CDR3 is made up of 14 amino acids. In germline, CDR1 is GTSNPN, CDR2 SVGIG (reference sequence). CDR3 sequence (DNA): TGTGCCTGGAGTATCAAAGGCTCACAAAACACCATATATTTT. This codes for CAWSIKGSQNTIYF. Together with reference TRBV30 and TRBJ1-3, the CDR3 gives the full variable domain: SQTIHQWPATLVQPVGSPLSLECTVEGTSNPNLYWYRQAAGRGLQLLFYSVGIGQISSEVPQNLSASRPQDRQFILSSKKLLLSDSGFYLCAWSIKGSQNTIYFGEGSWLTVV.

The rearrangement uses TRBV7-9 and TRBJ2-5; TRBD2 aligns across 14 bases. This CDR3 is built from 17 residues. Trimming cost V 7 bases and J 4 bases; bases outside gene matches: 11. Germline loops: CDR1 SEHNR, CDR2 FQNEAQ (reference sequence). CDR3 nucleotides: TGTGCCAGCAACAAAGGACTAGCGGGAGGAGTGGGAGAGACCCAGTACTTC. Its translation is CASNKGLAGGVGETQYF.

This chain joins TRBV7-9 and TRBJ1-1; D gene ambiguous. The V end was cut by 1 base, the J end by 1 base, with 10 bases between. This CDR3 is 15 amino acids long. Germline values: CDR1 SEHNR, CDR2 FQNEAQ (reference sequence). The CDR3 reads CASSLVRSWNTEAFF. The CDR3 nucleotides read TGTGCCAGCAGCTTAGTAAGATCCTGGAACACTGAAGCTTTCTTT. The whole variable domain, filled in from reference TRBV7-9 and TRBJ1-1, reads DTGVSQNPRHKITKRGQNVTFRCDPISEHNRLYWYRQTLGQGPEFLTYFQNEAQLEKSRLLSDRFSAERPKGSFSTLEIQRTEQGDSAMYLCASSLVRSWNTEAFFGQGTRLTVV.